These 17 T cell receptor beta chains originate from one sample sequenced in a study of shared clonotypes between healthy human individuals. TCRdb's copy holds only in-frame clones and misses some; the assay was immunoSEQ multiplex PCR. The sample has under 1,100,000 clones; about 77% are singletons. Sequencing was carried out using memory CD4+ T cells sorted from blood. Noted subset: CD45RA-negative fraction. The receptors shown here come from a man aged 18 to 29 in good health.

The sample holds one count of this clone. Other DNA sequences within the sample encode an identical CDR3. V usage is TRBV29-1 and J usage is TRBJ2-7, with 10 nucleotides matching TRBD2. Germline V gene lookup returns CDR1 SQVTM and CDR2 ANQGSEA. This CDR3 comprises 14 residues. V lost 5 bases and J lost 0; bases outside the gene matches: 4. Here the CDR3 reads CSVLLAGGSYEQYF. CDR3 nucleotide sequence: TGCAGCGTTTTGTTAGCGGGGGGCTCCTACGAGCAGTACTTC.

V gene TRBV20-1 combines with J gene TRBJ2-1; 9 bases line up with TRBD1. The CDR3 extends over 11 amino acids. With V trimmed by 3 bases and J by 14 bases, 5 bases remained unmatched. Germline-derived CDR1 and CDR2 are DFQATT and SNEGSKA (reference sequence). The CDR3 reads CSASSGTGKFF. The CDR3 nucleotides are TGCAGTGCTAGTTCCGGGACAGGGAAGTTCTTC.

This clone was seen once. V is TRBV19 and J is TRBJ1-5; D unclear. V shed 3 bases and J shed 0 bases, with 9 bases lying between them. The germline CDR1 and CDR2 sequences are LNHDA and SQIVND (reference sequence). The CDR3 has 15 amino acids. DNA for the CDR3: TGTGCCAGTAGTATGAACCGGAATAGCAATCAGCCCCAGCATTTT. It yields the protein CASSMNRNSNQPQHF. Variable domain in full (rest from reference TRBV19 and TRBJ1-5): DGGITQSPKYLFRKEGQNVTLSCEQNLNHDAMYWYRQDPGQGLRLIYYSQIVNDFQKGDIAEGYSVSREKKESFPLTVTSAQKNPTAFYLCASSMNRNSNQPQHFGDGTRLSIL.

This chain uses TRBV10-1 with TRBJ2-7; D is ambiguous. Between the trimmed V and J ends, which lost 0 bases and 6 bases, there was a span of 12 bases. The CDR3 is made up of 14 amino acids. Germline values: CDR1 WNHNN, CDR2 SYGVQD (reference sequence). Here the CDR3 reads CASSESRVVGEQYF. Written as DNA, the CDR3 is TGCGCCAGCAGTGAGTCCCGGGTTGTGGGCGAGCAGTACTTC.

As for this clone: Compared with germline, one end of the junction differs, possibly owing to a read error. CDR3 in DNA: TGTGCTAGCAGCCGGGACTATAGCACAGATACGCAGTATTTT. This gives the protein CASSRDYSTDTQYF. The gene calls are TRBV7-7 and TRBJ2-3; TRBD2 matches 7 bases. CDR1 is SSHAT, CDR2 FNYEAQ, per germline (reference sequence). There are 14 residues in the CDR3.

CDR3 region: CAWSAHPSNEQFF. The CDR3 DNA reads TGTGCCTGGAGTGCCCACCCGAGCAATGAGCAGTTCTTC. V usage is TRBV30 and J usage is TRBJ2-1; no clear D gene. V dropped 1 base and J dropped 6 bases, with 10 bases sitting between them. Germline V lookup: CDR1 GTSNPN, CDR2 SVGIG (reference sequence). The CDR3 runs 13 residues.

This clone has a single count. The chain links TRBV30 to TRBJ2-3, with 8 bases fitting TRBD2. The CDR3 loop spans 12 amino acids. V shed 3 bases and J 12 bases; nucleotides not matched to a gene: 8. Germline assignment: CDR1 GTSNPN and CDR2 SVGIG (reference sequence). The CDR3 protein is CAWRGAGAPQYF. DNA for the CDR3: TGTGCCTGGAGGGGAGCGGGGGCACCTCAGTATTTT.

The gene calls are TRBV7-8 and TRBJ2-4; the match to TRBD2 covers 10 bases. Germline V gene data show CDR1 as SGHVS and CDR2 as FQNEAQ. This CDR3 has 17 residues. The V segment lost 5 bases and the J segment 2 bases; nucleotides outside the gene matches: 9. The CDR3 spells CASSPGLAVLTKNIQYF. CDR3 DNA: TGTGCCAGCAGCCCTGGACTAGCGGTACTAACCAAAAACATTCAGTACTTC. The whole variable domain, filled in from reference TRBV7-8 and TRBJ2-4, reads GAGVSQSPRYKVAKRGQDVALRCDPISGHVSLFWYQQALGQGPEFLTYFQNEAQLDKSGLPSDRFFAERPEGSVSTLKIQRTQQEDSAVYLCASSPGLAVLTKNIQYFGAGTRLSVL.

The V call is TRBV5-1, the J call TRBJ2-1; perhaps TRBD2 as D (6 bases). There are 17 residues in the CDR3. The germline V gene encodes CDR1 SGHRS and CDR2 YFSETQ. Trimming left V 0 bases short and J 4 bases short, with 17 bases between. Here the CDR3 DNA reads TGCGCCAGCAGCTTGGGGTCGAGCGGGCCTTTTTACAATGAGCAGTTCTTC. Translation: CASSLGSSGPFYNEQFF.

This chain links TRBV6-5 with TRBJ1-4, with D perhaps matching TRBD1 (5 bases). The CDR3 is 14 residues long. The V end was cut by 6 bases, the J end by 8 bases, with 16 bases between. CDR1 MNHEY and CDR2 SVGAGI come from the germline V gene. Here the CDR3 reads CASRGLTGTEKLFF. As DNA, the CDR3 is TGTGCCAGCAGGGGATTGACCGGGACCGAAAAACTGTTTTTT.

Here the CDR3 DNA reads TGTGCCAGTAGTCCCCGGACAGGGGAACAGCCCCAGCATTTT. Amino acid sequence: CASSPRTGEQPQHF. V gene TRBV19 combines with J gene TRBJ1-5; 9 nucleotides line up with TRBD1. CDR3 length equals 14 residues. V was clipped by 5 bases and J by 7 bases; unmatched bases: 6. Germline V gene sequence: CDR1 LNHDA, CDR2 SQIVND (reference sequence). The whole variable domain, filled in from reference TRBV19 and TRBJ1-5, reads DGGITQSPKYLFRKEGQNVTLSCEQNLNHDAMYWYRQDPGQGLRLIYYSQIVNDFQKGDIAEGYSVSREKKESFPLTVTSAQKNPTAFYLCASSPRTGEQPQHFGDGTRLSIL.

This chain joins TRBV30 and TRBJ2-3, with a tentative D call TRBD2 (7 bases). The CDR3 is made up of 14 amino acids. The germline V gene encodes CDR1 GTSNPN and CDR2 SVGIG (reference sequence). V lost 4 bases and J 2 bases, leaving 13 bases between the germline ends. CDR3 DNA sequence: TGTGCCTGGAATCGGGGGGCCCCCACAGATACGCAGTATTTT. It yields the protein CAWNRGAPTDTQYF.

This chain links TRBV7-9 with TRBJ2-7; perhaps D is TRBD1 or TRBD2 (5 bases each). CDR3 size: 15 residues. Germline assignment: CDR1 SEHNR and CDR2 FQNEAQ (reference sequence). V was shortened by 0 bases and J by 4 bases, with 13 bases between the two germline ends. CDR3 sequence (DNA): TGTGCCAGCAGCTTAGCGCTGTGGGGGAATTACGAGCAGTACTTC. Its protein is CASSLALWGNYEQYF.

In its sample, this clone was seen once. V usage is TRBV25-1 and J usage is TRBJ1-2; 8 bases line up with TRBD1. Germline lookup yields CDR1 MGHDK and CDR2 SYGVNS. This CDR3 has 14 amino acids. V shed 3 bases and J 4 bases; nucleotides not matched to a gene: 4. The CDR3 region has the DNA TGTGCCAGCAGTGATCCAGGGGGCGTCTATGGCTACACCTTC. Amino acids: CASSDPGGVYGYTF.

This chain connects TRBV30 to TRBJ2-4, with 12 bases aligning to TRBD1. Per the germline V gene, CDR1 is GTSNPN and CDR2 is SVGIG (reference sequence). Trimming removed 1 base from V and 5 bases from J; junction bases left unmatched: 6. The CDR3 extends over 16 amino acids. CDR3 residues: CAWSGPGQGAQNIQYF. The CDR3 DNA reads TGTGCCTGGAGTGGACCGGGACAGGGGGCGCAAAACATTCAGTACTTC. The full variable domain, completed using reference TRBV30 and TRBJ2-4, is SQTIHQWPATLVQPVGSPLSLECTVEGTSNPNLYWYRQAAGRGLQLLFYSVGIGQISSEVPQNLSASRPQDRQFILSSKKLLLSDSGFYLCAWSGPGQGAQNIQYFGAGTRLSVL.

This chain connects TRBV27 to TRBJ1-6; tentative D call: TRBD1 (5 bases). Germline V CDR1 and CDR2: MNHEY, SMNVEV (reference sequence). Trimming shortened V by 4 bases and J by 3 bases, and 13 bases separated the two germline ends. The length of the CDR3 is 16 residues. The CDR3 nucleotides read TGTGCCAGCAGTTCCACGGAGGGGTACTATAATTCACCCCTCCACTTT. It yields the protein CASSSTEGYYNSPLHF.

The chain joins TRBV4-2 to TRBJ2-7, with D unresolved. With 4 bases removed from V and 4 bases from J, the gap between germline ends came to 8 bases. This CDR3 has 12 residues. CDR1 is LGHNA, CDR2 YNFKEQ, per germline. As DNA, the CDR3 is TGTGCCAGCAGCCCCTTTGGTTACGAGCAGTACTTC. Amino acid sequence: CASSPFGYEQYF.